One and the same sample provided the 15 T cell receptor beta chains below, sequenced in a study of blood T cell repertoires in COVID-19. This table comes from immunoSEQ multiplex PCR, and its TCRdb copy is limited to in-frame clones, with some not included. The table includes about 100,000 clones, 88% detected once. Sequenced material: peripheral blood. The receptor set was obtained from a woman aged 60-75 years with acute or convalescent COVID-19.

The chain carries TRBV18 and TRBJ1-1; 9 bases map to TRBD1. The trim removed 3 bases at V and 4 bases at J, leaving 9 bases unmatched. CDR1 KGHSH and CDR2 LQKENI come from the germline V gene. CDR3 length equals 16 residues. CDR3: CASSPQRQGVGTEAFF. The CDR3 nucleotides are TGTGCCAGCTCACCCCAAAGACAGGGGGTGGGCACTGAAGCTTTCTTT.

The rearrangement uses TRBV2 and TRBJ1-2, with no clear D. With 6 bases removed from V and 7 bases from J, the gap between germline ends came to 6 bases. Germline V gives CDR1 SNHLY, CDR2 FYNNEI. CDR3 length: 10 amino acids. CDR3 DNA sequence: TGTGCCAGCAGCTTCCCTGGCTACACCTTC. Translation gives CASSFPGYTF.

This clone has more than one count but fewer than ten. This sequence joins TRBV3-1 (or the pseudogene TRBV3-2) and TRBJ2-7, with D possibly being TRBD1 (5 bases). This CDR3 has 13 residues. V lost 4 bases, J lost 1 base, and 8 bases lay in between. Germline CDR1 reads LGHDT; CDR2 reads YNNKEL (reference sequence). The CDR3 sequence is CASSPTGSYEQYF. CDR3 nucleotide sequence: TGTGCCAGCAGCCCTACAGGTTCCTACGAGCAGTACTTC.

V gene TRBV15 combines with J gene TRBJ2-3; unclear D gene. The CDR3 length is 14 residues. V gave up 0 bases and J gave up 4 bases, with 8 bases separating them. Per germline, CDR1 LNHNV and CDR2 YYDKDF (reference sequence). The CDR3 spells CATSRDSGADTQYF. The CDR3 DNA reads as TGTGCCACCAGCAGAGATTCAGGTGCAGATACGCAGTATTTT.

The chain is built from TRBV9 and TRBJ1-2, with 7 bases identical to TRBD1. The ends lost 1 base at V and 5 bases at J; junction bases unmatched: 8. This CDR3 contains 15 residues. The V gene's germline CDR1 is SGDLS and CDR2 YYNGEE. CDR3: CASSVSEGQSYGYTF. DNA for the CDR3: TGTGCCAGCAGCGTATCTGAGGGACAGAGTTATGGCTACACCTTC.

The V and J genes are TRBV14 and TRBJ2-1; 13 nucleotides match TRBD2. Germline trimming cut 4 bases from V and 4 bases from J; bases unmatched to any gene: 4. The CDR3 totals 16 residues. Per germline, CDR1 SGHDN and CDR2 FVKESK. Here the CDR3 reads CASSPLAGGGYNEQFF. The CDR3 DNA sequence: TGTGCCAGCAGCCCACTAGCGGGAGGGGGTTACAATGAGCAGTTCTTC.

The chain combines TRBV9 with TRBJ2-2, with a weak D call TRBD2 (6 bases). This CDR3 spans 19 amino acids. The germline V gene has CDR1 SGDLS and CDR2 YYNGEE. Trimming removed 0 bases from V and 1 base from J, with 19 bases in between. In DNA form, the CDR3 reads TGTGCCAGCAGCGTAGGGACCCCTCGTACTAGCTTGAACACCGGGGAGCTGTTTTTT. Its translation is CASSVGTPRTSLNTGELFF.

The gene calls are TRBV5-6 and TRBJ1-3; D is unclear. CDR3 length: 14 residues. Trimming took 0 bases from V and 0 from J, leaving 4 bases between them. Germline V gene data show CDR1 as SGHDT and CDR2 as YYEEEE. CDR3 sequence (DNA): TGTGCCAGCAGCTTGGGTAACTCTGGAAACACCATATATTTT. Translation: CASSLGNSGNTIYF.

The chain is built from TRBV19 and TRBJ2-1, with TRBD2 matching over 9 bases. This CDR3 spans 16 amino acids. V dropped 3 bases and J dropped 10; count of bases not matched to a gene: 13. Germline CDR1 reads LNHDA; CDR2 reads SQIVND (reference sequence). CDR3 in DNA: TGTGCCAGTAGTATCGTGTCTCTAGCGGGAACGGGGGAGCAGTTCTTC. Translation gives CASSIVSLAGTGEQFF.

This chain connects TRBV25-1 to TRBJ1-5; unclear D gene. The V gene lost 3 bases and the J gene lost 2 bases, with 8 bases spanning the gap. CDR3 size: 14 residues. The V gene's germline CDR1 is MGHDK and CDR2 SYGVNS. The CDR3, as DNA: TGTGCCAGCAGTGAGAGGGTTCGCAATCAGCCCCAGCATTTT. Translation gives CASSERVRNQPQHF.

J is TRBJ2-2 and V is TRBV19; TRBD2 matches 7 bases. V gave up 4 bases and J gave up 7 bases; unmatched junction bases: 9. CDR1 is LNHDA and CDR2 is SQIVND in the germline V gene (reference sequence). The CDR3 extends over 15 amino acids. The CDR3 sequence: CASSRASGLSGELFF. CDR3 nucleotides: TGTGCCAGTAGTAGAGCTAGCGGCCTCAGCGGGGAGCTGTTTTTT.

The chain recombines TRBV5-1 with TRBJ2-1; 9 positions agree with TRBD1. Germline CDR1 and CDR2: SGHRS and YFSETQ. The J segment lost 6 bases and the V segment lost 0 bases, leaving 4 bases of the junction unmatched. The CDR3 contains 15 residues. The CDR3 region is CASSLDGTGTNEQFF. For the CDR3, the DNA is TGCGCCAGCAGCTTGGACGGGACAGGGACCAATGAGCAGTTCTTC.

V is TRBV5-6 and J is TRBJ2-1, with TRBD2 identical over 8 bases. V lost 3 bases, J lost 2 bases, and 10 bases stayed unmatched. CDR3 size: 17 residues. CDR1 is SGHDT, CDR2 YYEEEE, per germline. Written as DNA, the CDR3 is TGTGCCAGCAGCTGGCGGGGGGCAGGTGAAACCTACAATGAGCAGTTCTTC. Its protein is CASSWRGAGETYNEQFF.

This clone was seen a single time. This sequence joins TRBV7-9 and TRBJ2-7; TRBD2 aligns across 14 bases. The junction had 12 bases not matched to a gene; V was cut back by 5 bases and J by 0 bases. Looked up from germline, CDR1 is SEHNR and CDR2 is FQNEAQ (reference sequence). This CDR3 contains 19 residues. CDR3 amino acids: CASSVSGTSGRSFSYEQYV. The CDR3 DNA reads TGTGCCAGCAGCGTATCCGGGACTAGCGGGAGAAGTTTCTCCTACGAGCAGTACGTC.

The rearrangement uses TRBV5-1 and TRBJ2-3, with D maybe TRBD1 (6 bases). With 4 bases removed from V and 4 bases from J, the gap between germline ends came to 16 bases. The CDR3 consists of 15 residues. CDR1 and CDR2 (germline): SGHRS, YFSETQ. The CDR3 loop reads CASSPGHEGADTQYF. The CDR3, as DNA: TGCGCCAGCAGCCCGGGCCATGAGGGGGCAGATACGCAGTATTTT.